This entry features one TCR beta chain sequence. Its specificity is not known. This CDR3 has 14 amino acids. In germline, CDR1 is SQVTM, CDR2 ANQGSEA. The J segment lost 5 bases and the V segment lost 2 bases, leaving 4 bases of the junction unmatched. The data belong to a study of cytomegalovirus exposure and HLA in healthy donors. The study, taken as a whole, reports: Earlier results showed most TCR beta V segments being productive about 87% or about 30% of the time.

Use of 60 Vbeta and 13 Jbeta primers characterized the PCR. Some clones are missing from TCRdb's copy, which holds only in-frame ones; the method was immunoSEQ multiplex PCR. The sample lists 150,000 to 200,000 clones, over 60% seen once, with about 1.6% in the top ten. The sample consisted of PBMCs. The receptor's source is a girl between 5 and 17 years old in good health and CMV-seronegative. The V gene is TRBV29-1, the J gene TRBJ1-1, with 11 bases matching TRBD1. The CDR3 sequence is CSVERTGGLTEAFF. CDR3 nucleotide sequence: TGCAGCGTTGAAAGGACAGGGGGCTTAACTGAAGCTTTCTTT.